This entry lists 2 T cell receptor beta chains sequenced from one sample in a study of shared clonotypes between healthy human individuals. It was CD45RO-negative cells, positively selected for CCR7, that made up naive CD8 cells, with terminally differentiated effector memory CD45RA+ cells excluded. Clones were sequenced by immunoSEQ multiplex PCR, and TCRdb holds only the in-frame ones, with some missing. The sample has around 700,000 clones, roughly 94% seen once; the top ten hold roughly 24%. Material for sequencing was naive CD8+ T cells sorted from blood. These receptors were taken from a man aged 25 to 40 in good health.

The chain uses TRBV5-1 and TRBJ2-5; D is unclear. Germline CDR1 and CDR2: SGHRS and YFSETQ. V dropped 1 base and J dropped 1 base, with 14 bases sitting between them. The CDR3 loop spans 16 amino acids. The CDR3 reads CASSLNQVGSQETQYF. CDR3 DNA: TGCGCCAGCAGCTTGAACCAGGTCGGGTCCCAAGAGACCCAGTACTTC.

Remarks on this clone: The junction does not match germline at one end; this may be a read error. The chain couples TRBV29-1 to TRBJ1-5, with 7 bases fitting TRBD1. Germline CDR1 and CDR2: SQVTM and ANQGSEA. There are 13 residues in the CDR3. CDR3 loop: CSVGQGGNRPQHF. For the CDR3, the DNA is TGCAGCGTTGGACAGGGTGGCAATCGGCCCCAGCATTTT.